This T cell receptor beta chain was sequenced during a study of OX40 agonist ivuxolimab in advanced cancers. Study-level background: Hepatocellular carcinoma, melanoma, renal cell or head and neck cancer was diagnosed in the dose-escalation patients. Checkpoint inhibitors had been given previously to approximately 41% of patients. Three partial responders included one hepatocellular carcinoma patient and two cutaneous melanoma patients.

Regarding the study as a whole: In the expanded peripheral T cells, antigen specificity was never determined.

Notes on this clone: Its antigen is as yet unknown.

Profiled with immunoSEQ multiplex PCR; TCRdb holds only in-frame clones, not every one. The sample holds approximately 88,000 clones; about 88% are singletons and the top ten take around 0.78%. The CDR3 extends over 13 amino acids. CDR1 and CDR2 from the germline V gene are SGHRS and YFSETQ. The V and J ends lost 5 bases and 1 base respectively, with 9 bases between them. This chain links TRBV5-1 with TRBJ1-1; maybe TRBD1 (5 bases). The specimen was CD4+ or CD8+ T cells sorted from blood, collected in a trial of the OX40 agonist ivuxolimab. This TCR derives from an adult with an advanced solid tumor such as melanoma, head and neck, liver or kidney cancer. The DNA of the CDR3 is TGCGCCAGCAGGGGGGGTCAGAACACTGAAGCTTTCTTT. It is translated as CASRGGQNTEAFF.